This entry features one T cell receptor (beta chain) sequence. Antigen unknown. The germline gene is not matched at one end of the junction; a read error may be the cause. The PCR ran on 60 Vbeta and 13 Jbeta primers. The repertoire was sequenced with immunoSEQ multiplex PCR; TCRdb's copy has only in-frame clones and lacks some. Of 150,000 to 200,000 clones detected, about 71% appear once; the ten largest clones hold approximately 1.5%. CDR3 length equals 13 residues. The germline gives CDR1 SGHRS, CDR2 YFSETQ. The data were obtained in a study of cytomegalovirus exposure and HLA in healthy donors. Whole-study findings and limits: With high specificity and sensitivity, the classifier reportedly diagnosed cytomegalovirus status. Researchers reported in a later analysis that a missense DCLRE1C variant was tied to TCR beta V- and J-gene trimming. Cytomegalovirus-associated status was assigned to approximately 160 TCR beta chains.

The sample taken for sequencing was PBMCs. The J gene is TRBJ1-1, the V gene TRBV5-1; D is perhaps TRBD1 (6 bases). This TCR derives from a man aged 50-59 years in good health and CMV-seronegative. CDR3 sequence (DNA): TGCGCCAGCAGCTCGGACAGTAACAATGAAGCTTTCTTT. Amino acids: CASSSDSNNEAFF.